This TCR beta chain was captured in a study of cytomegalovirus exposure and HLA in healthy donors listed by TCRdb under 2017. Describing the broader study: The roughly 670 repertoires of the first cohort and the roughly 120 validation repertoires were produced on the same platform, according to a later analysis. The study was designed to test whether signatures of past pathogen exposure could be identified by cataloging public T cell receptors. Along with the approximately 700-subject first cohort, a separate validation cohort of 120 different subjects was used. To predict cytomegalovirus infection status, the study brought together high-throughput TCR immunosequencing, statistical association of individual TCRs with disease status, and machine learning.

The donors were included in the validation cohort of some 110 subjects, a group kept apart from the roughly 670-subject first cohort. The paper's findings and limits, for the study overall: In both the original and validation cohorts, the classifier was reported to diagnose cytomegalovirus status with high specificity and sensitivity. The validation cohort had no HLA typing available for a later analysis, so co-occurrence within that cohort was assessed over all 130 or so repertoires. The study gave a list of some 150 TCR beta chains associated with cytomegalovirus. Most TCR sequences were seen in very few donors, while some public TCRs were found in many individuals. A few of the identified cytomegalovirus-associated TCR beta chains were confirmed in vitro to be specific for cytomegalovirus antigens. The authors suggested that the approach could potentially be generalized to other disease states and immunological phenotypes. In a later analysis, TCRs clustered in the first cohort were found to also tend to co-occur in the 130 or so validation repertoires, with 85% to 95% of cluster scores above 0.

The receptor library was made with the immunoSEQ multiplex PCR assay. As for how the authors treated the data: To diagnose cytomegalovirus status from the catalog of TCR beta chain sequences, a statistical classification framework was built. Held by TCRdb, this immuneACCESS table contains in-frame sequences only and omits some clones. Under half of the omission traces to an unresolved V gene where checked; the cause of the rest is unknown. For V, J and clone size, that table is used; D and trimming come from the DNA. Present in this sample are 100,000 to 120,000 clones, 89% of which were seen just once. The ten largest clones represent under 2% of the sample. On this clone: Its antigen is unknown. One base away there is no much larger clone; base qualities are not given.

The germline V gene encodes CDR1 SGHNT and CDR2 YENEEA. Clipping removes 3 bases from V and 5 bases from J, with 17 as the unmatched junction base count. Measured from the cysteine to the phenylalanine, the CDR3 is 18 residues long. Only CDR3 DNA is held: 54 bases, read in frame from base 1. The sequence derives from a woman aged 18 to 35 in good health and CMV-seronegative. This chain joins TRBV11-3 to TRBJ1-2; 8 nucleotides in the junction match TRBD1. The sample was PBMCs. The sequenced DNA: TGTGCCAGCAGCTTCTCAGGGGGCGCGGGTTCCTATGAGTATGGCTACACCTTC. This sequence encodes CASSFSGGAGSYEYGYTF.